The present entry profiles one T cell receptor (beta chain) with its context. The CDR3 consists of 16 residues. Germline-derived CDR1 and CDR2 are MGHRA and YSYEKL. V was pared by 1 base and J by 3 bases, with 8 bases of the junction left unmatched. The sample originates from a study of cytomegalovirus exposure and HLA in healthy donors. Study overall: One earlier analysis, a look at 150 million to 200 million T cells, found more than 100 million unique TCR beta sequences.

Amplification used 60 Vbeta primers and 13 Jbeta primers. Clones were read by immunoSEQ multiplex PCR, and TCRdb kept only the in-frame ones, dropping some. The sample contains around 140,000 clones, 75% to 85% of which appear only once. The origin of this receptor is a woman aged 50 to 60 in good health and CMV-seropositive. The sequenced material came from PBMCs. This sequence joins TRBV4-1 and TRBJ1-1; TRBD1 aligns across 7 bases. The CDR3 DNA sequence: TGCGCCAGCAGCCAAGGCCCTCGACAGGGTTACACTGAAGCTTTCTTT. As protein: CASSQGPRQGYTEAFF.